What follows describes a single T cell receptor (beta chain). CDR3 length equals 14 residues. V dropped 7 bases and J dropped 3 bases, with 16 bases sitting between them. Germline V CDR1 and CDR2: MNHNS, SASEGT. The data were obtained in a study of T-cell memory formation after mild COVID-19. TCRdb itself ran the 5' RACE reads through MiXCR, one entry per CDR3 protein. The sample has approximately 260,000 distinct CDR3 sequences, approximately 19% seen once. The source of this sequence is a man aged 18 to 30 who had mild COVID-19 (a few samples of this study predate the infection). Cell type and time point are not known. The sequenced sample was PBMCs or a T cell subset sorted from them (not recorded which). This rearrangement joins TRBV6-1 to TRBJ2-7; D might be TRBD2 (6 bases). CDR3 DNA: TGTGCCAGCACCGGGAGTTGGGGGGACTACGAGCAGTACTTC. Translation gives CASTGSWGDYEQYF.